This T cell receptor beta chain was sequenced during a study of T cells in tuberculosis. Study at large: The T cells targeted glucose monomycolate, a mycobacterial lipid, via CD1B. This South African cohort compared adolescents with or without latent tuberculosis against adults with active tuberculosis. General observations from the study: GMM-specific TCRs were nearer to active tuberculosis alpha repertoires, suggesting expansion.

Time point indicated: new active TB diagnosis, blood taken before or within 7 days of starting treatment. Unsorted cryopreserved PBMC were sequenced, averaging around 100,000 T cells per clinical donor. Clones were read by immunoSEQ multiplex PCR, and TCRdb kept only the in-frame ones, dropping some. The data contain about 34,000 clones, 93% of them seen just once; the ten biggest clones take up approximately 10%. Turning to this clone: Its target is not known.

The specimen was PBMCs, collected at tuberculosis diagnosis. This TCR was sampled from an adult with tuberculosis.

CDR3 loop: CASTGGPETQYF. The CDR3 DNA follows: TGTGCCAGCACCGGGGGGCCCGAGACCCAGTACTTC. The genes are TRBV6-1 and TRBJ2-5; TRBD2 is a possible D gene (7 bases). Germline CDR1 is MNHNS and CDR2 is SASEGT. V shed 7 bases and J shed 5 bases, with 11 bases lying between them. This CDR3 spans 12 amino acids.